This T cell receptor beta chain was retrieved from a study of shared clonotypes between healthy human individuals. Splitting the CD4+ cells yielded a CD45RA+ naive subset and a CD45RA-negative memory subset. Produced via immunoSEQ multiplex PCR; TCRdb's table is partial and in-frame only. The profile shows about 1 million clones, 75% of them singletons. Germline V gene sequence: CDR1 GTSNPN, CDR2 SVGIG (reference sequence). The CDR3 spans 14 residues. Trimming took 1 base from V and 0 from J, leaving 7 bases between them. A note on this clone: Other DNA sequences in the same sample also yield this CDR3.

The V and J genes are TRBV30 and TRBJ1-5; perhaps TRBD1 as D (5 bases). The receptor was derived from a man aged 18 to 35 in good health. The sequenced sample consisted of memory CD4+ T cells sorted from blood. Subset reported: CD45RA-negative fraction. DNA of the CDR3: TGTGCCTGGAGTGGGGGGGATAGCAATCAGCCCCAGCATTTT. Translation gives CAWSGGDSNQPQHF.